This T cell receptor (beta chain) was profiled in a study of control samples from healthy donors and cancer patients. Some clones are missing from TCRdb's copy, which holds only in-frame ones; the method was immunoSEQ multiplex PCR. There are 40,000 to 60,000 clones in the sample; about nine tenths occur only once, and more than 12% lies in the top ten. The source of this sequence is a man aged 55 to 70 with head and neck cancer. Sequencing was performed on PBMCs.

The CDR3 DNA sequence: TGTGCCAGTCCTCCGTCCGCCCCAGGGACGAAGACAGATACGCAGTATTTT. This sequence encodes CASPPSAPGTKTDTQYF. This chain uses TRBV9 with TRBJ2-3; D could derive from TRBD1 or TRBD2 (5 bases each). CDR1 and CDR2 from the germline V gene are SGDLS and YYNGEE. V gave up 8 bases and J gave up 3 bases, with 25 bases separating them. This CDR3 contains 17 residues.